A single T cell receptor beta chain is shown here with its context. The antigen remains unidentified. J was trimmed by 7 bases and V by 0 bases; bases with no gene match: 5. This CDR3 has 14 residues. CDR1 MNHEY and CDR2 SVGAGI come from the germline V gene. This sample stems from a study of cytomegalovirus exposure and HLA in healthy donors. General study points: In a later analysis, common viral pathogens appeared linked to several of the most significant clusters.

The PCR made use of 60 Vbeta and 13 Jbeta primers. Here immunoSEQ multiplex PCR was the method, and the copy in TCRdb shows in-frame clones only, minus some. This table has nearly 200,000 clones, 75% to 90% appearing once. This receptor was obtained from a young man in good health and CMV-seronegative. J is TRBJ1-2 and V is TRBV6-5; the match to TRBD1 covers 7 bases. The source material was PBMCs. CDR3 sequence (DNA): TGTGCCAGCAGTTACTCAATGGCAGGGGGTGGCTACACCTTC. Protein: CASSYSMAGGGYTF.